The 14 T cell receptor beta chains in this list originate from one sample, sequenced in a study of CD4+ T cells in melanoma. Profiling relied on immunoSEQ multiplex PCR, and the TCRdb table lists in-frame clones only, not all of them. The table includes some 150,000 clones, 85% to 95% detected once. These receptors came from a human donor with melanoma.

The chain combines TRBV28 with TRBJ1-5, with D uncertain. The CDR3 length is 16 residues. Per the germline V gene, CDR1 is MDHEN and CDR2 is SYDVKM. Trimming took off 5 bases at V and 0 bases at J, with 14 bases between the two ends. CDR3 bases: TGTGCCAGCAGTCCCCCGGGCCCGCATAGCAATCAGCCCCAGCATTTT. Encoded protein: CASSPPGPHSNQPQHF.

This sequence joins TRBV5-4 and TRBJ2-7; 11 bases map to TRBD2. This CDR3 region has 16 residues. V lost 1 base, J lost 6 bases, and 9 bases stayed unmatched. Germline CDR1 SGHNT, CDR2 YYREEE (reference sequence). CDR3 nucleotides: TGTGCCAGCAGCTTGACTAGCGGGGGCCCAGGCGGCGAGCAGTACTTC. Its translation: CASSLTSGGPGGEQYF.

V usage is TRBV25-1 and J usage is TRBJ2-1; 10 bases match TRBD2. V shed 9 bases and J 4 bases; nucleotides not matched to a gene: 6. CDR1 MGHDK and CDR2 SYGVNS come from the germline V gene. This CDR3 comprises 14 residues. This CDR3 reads CASHSGGPYNEQFF. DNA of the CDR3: TGTGCCAGTCATAGCGGGGGGCCATACAATGAGCAGTTCTTC.

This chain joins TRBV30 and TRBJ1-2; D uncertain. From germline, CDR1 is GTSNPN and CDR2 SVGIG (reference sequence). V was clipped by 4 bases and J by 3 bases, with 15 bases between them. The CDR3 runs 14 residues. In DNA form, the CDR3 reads TGTGCCTGGACTATCGCCGACACATACTATGGCTACACCTTC. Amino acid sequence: CAWTIADTYYGYTF.

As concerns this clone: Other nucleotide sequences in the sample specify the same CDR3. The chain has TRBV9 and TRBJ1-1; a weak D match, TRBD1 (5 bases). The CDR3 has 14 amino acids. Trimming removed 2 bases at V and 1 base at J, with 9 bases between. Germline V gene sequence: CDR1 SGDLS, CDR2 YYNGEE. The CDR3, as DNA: TGTGCCAGCAGCGTCCGAGGACAGAACACTGAAGCTTTCTTT. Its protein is CASSVRGQNTEAFF.

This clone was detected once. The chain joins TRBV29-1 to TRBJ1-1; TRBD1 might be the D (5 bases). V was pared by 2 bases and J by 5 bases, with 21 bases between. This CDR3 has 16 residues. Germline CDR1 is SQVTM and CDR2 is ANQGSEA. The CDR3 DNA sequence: TGCAGCGTTGAAAGAGCCACCACATTAAAGGGGACTGAAGCTTTCTTT. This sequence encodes CSVERATTLKGTEAFF. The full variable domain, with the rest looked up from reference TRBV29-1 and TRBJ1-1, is SAVISQKPSRDICQRGTSLTIQCQVDSQVTMMFWYRQQPGQSLTLIATANQGSEATYESGFVIDKFPISRPNLTFSTLTVSNMSPEDSSIYLCSVERATTLKGTEAFFGQGTRLTVV.

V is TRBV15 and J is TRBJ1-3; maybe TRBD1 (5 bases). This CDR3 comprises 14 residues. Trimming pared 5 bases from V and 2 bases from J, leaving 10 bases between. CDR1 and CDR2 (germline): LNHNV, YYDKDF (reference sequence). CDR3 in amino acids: CATSGDSAGNTIYF. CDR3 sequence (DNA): TGTGCCACCAGCGGGGACTCGGCTGGAAACACCATATATTTT.

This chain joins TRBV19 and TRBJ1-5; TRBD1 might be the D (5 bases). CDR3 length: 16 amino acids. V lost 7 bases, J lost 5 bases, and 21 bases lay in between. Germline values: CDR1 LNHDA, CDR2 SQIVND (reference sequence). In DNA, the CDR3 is TGTGCCAGTACTAAGGGGAGGATACGGACGGATCAGCCCCAGCATTTT. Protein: CASTKGRIRTDQPQHF. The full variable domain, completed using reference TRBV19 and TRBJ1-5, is DGGITQSPKYLFRKEGQNVTLSCEQNLNHDAMYWYRQDPGQGLRLIYYSQIVNDFQKGDIAEGYSVSREKKESFPLTVTSAQKNPTAFYLCASTKGRIRTDQPQHFGDGTRLSIL.

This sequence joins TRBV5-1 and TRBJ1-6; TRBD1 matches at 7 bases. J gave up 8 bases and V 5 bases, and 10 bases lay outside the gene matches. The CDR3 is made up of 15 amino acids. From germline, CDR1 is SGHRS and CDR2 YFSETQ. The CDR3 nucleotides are TGCGCCAGCAGAGAGCTACAGGGGACCGATTCACCCCTCCACTTT. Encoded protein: CASRELQGTDSPLHF.

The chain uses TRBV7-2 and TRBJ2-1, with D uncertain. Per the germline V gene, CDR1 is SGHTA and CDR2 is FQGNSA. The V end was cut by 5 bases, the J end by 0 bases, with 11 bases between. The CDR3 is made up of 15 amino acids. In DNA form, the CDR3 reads TGTGCCAGCAGCGGCCAGTATAGCTCCTACAATGAGCAGTTCTTC. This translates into CASSGQYSSYNEQFF.

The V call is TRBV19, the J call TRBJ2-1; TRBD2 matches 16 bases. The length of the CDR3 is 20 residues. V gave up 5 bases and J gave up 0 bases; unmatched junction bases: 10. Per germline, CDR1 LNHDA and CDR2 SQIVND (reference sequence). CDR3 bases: TGTGCCAGTAGTCCGTACGGGACTAGCGGGGGGGGGAGCTCCTACAATGAGCAGTTCTTC. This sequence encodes CASSPYGTSGGGSSYNEQFF.

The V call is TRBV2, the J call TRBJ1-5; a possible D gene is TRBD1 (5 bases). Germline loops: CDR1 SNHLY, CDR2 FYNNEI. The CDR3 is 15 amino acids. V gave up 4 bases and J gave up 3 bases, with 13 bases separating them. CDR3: CASSVEGQNNQPQHF. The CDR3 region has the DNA TGTGCCAGCAGTGTTGAAGGACAAAACAATCAGCCCCAGCATTTT.

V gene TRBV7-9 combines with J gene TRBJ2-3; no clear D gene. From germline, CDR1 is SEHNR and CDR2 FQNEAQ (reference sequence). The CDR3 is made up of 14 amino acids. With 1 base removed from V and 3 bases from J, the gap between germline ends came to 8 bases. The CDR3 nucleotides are TGTGCCAGCAGCTTAGTGCCCTCGACAGATACGCAGTATTTT. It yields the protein CASSLVPSTDTQYF. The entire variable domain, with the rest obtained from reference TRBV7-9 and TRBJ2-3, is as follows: DTGVSQNPRHKITKRGQNVTFRCDPISEHNRLYWYRQTLGQGPEFLTYFQNEAQLEKSRLLSDRFSAERPKGSFSTLEIQRTEQGDSAMYLCASSLVPSTDTQYFGPGTRLTVL.

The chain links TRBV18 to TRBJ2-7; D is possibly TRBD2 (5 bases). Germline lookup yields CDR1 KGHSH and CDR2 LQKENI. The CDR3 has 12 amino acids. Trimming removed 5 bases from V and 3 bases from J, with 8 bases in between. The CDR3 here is CASSSGGYEQYF. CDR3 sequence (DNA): TGTGCCAGCTCAAGCGGCGGCTACGAGCAGTACTTC. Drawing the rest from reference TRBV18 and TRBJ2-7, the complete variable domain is NAGVMQNPRHLVRRRGQEARLRCSPMKGHSHVYWYRQLPEEGLKFMVYLQKENIIDESGMPKERFSAEFPKEGPSILRIQQVVRGDSAAYFCASSSGGYEQYFGPGTRLTVT.